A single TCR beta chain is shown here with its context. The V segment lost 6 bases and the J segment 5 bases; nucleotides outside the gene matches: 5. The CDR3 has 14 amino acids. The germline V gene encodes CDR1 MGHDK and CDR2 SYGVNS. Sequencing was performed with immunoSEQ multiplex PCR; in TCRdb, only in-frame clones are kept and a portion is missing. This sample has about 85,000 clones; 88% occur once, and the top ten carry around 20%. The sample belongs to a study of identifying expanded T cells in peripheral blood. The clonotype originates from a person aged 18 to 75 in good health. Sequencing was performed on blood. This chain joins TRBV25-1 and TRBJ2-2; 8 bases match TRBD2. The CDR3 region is CASSAGGGTGELFF. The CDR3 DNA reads TGTGCCAGCAGCGCGGGAGGAGGGACCGGGGAGCTGTTTTTT.